The 4 T cell receptor beta chains reported below all come from one sample, sequenced in a study of T cell repertoires in cytomegalovirus infection. One entry per CDR3 protein, called by TCRdb with MiXCR from the reads. The sample has about 360,000 distinct CDR3 sequences; 15% to 20% are singletons. Sequenced: PBMCs. The receptors derive from a human donor in good health (CMV status not recorded). Some clones in this sample may be carry-over from other donors' samples.

The table lists this clonotype with a few counts. J is TRBJ2-1 and V is TRBV11-2; 7 positions agree with TRBD1. From germline, CDR1 is SGHAT and CDR2 FQNNGV. CDR3 size: 16 residues. V was clipped by 6 bases and J by 2 bases; unmatched bases: 10. CDR3 residues: CASSSVTGPAYNEQFF. The CDR3 DNA follows: TGTGCCAGCAGTTCCGTGACAGGGCCGGCCTACAATGAGCAGTTCTTC.

At least ten counts were recorded for this clonotype. The chain recombines TRBV7-2 with TRBJ1-5; 7 nucleotides match TRBD1. Germline CDR1 is SGHTA and CDR2 is FQGNSA. The CDR3 has 13 amino acids. V lost 4 bases to trimming and J lost 6 bases; unmatched junction nucleotides: 3. The CDR3 is CASSWTGGQPQHF. CDR3 DNA: TGTGCCAGCAGCTGGACAGGCGGTCAGCCCCAGCATTTT.

The chain recombines TRBV20-1 with TRBJ2-4, with a tentative D call TRBD1 (6 bases). This CDR3 has 17 residues. Germline loops: CDR1 DFQATT, CDR2 SNEGSKA (reference sequence). V was trimmed by 1 base and J by 1 base, leaving 17 bases between them. The chain's CDR3 is CSARGRIYQGAKNIQYF. For the CDR3, the DNA is TGCAGTGCTAGAGGACGAATTTATCAGGGGGCCAAAAACATTCAGTACTTC.

This chain joins TRBV7-9 and TRBJ1-4; D might be TRBD1 (6 bases). Trimming shortened V by 5 bases and J by 8 bases, and 12 bases separated the two germline ends. CDR1 and CDR2 from the germline V gene are SEHNR and FQNEAQ (reference sequence). The CDR3 loop spans 13 amino acids. The CDR3 region has the DNA TGTGCCAGCAGCCAGACAGGACGCGAAAAACTGTTTTTT. Its translation: CASSQTGREKLFF.